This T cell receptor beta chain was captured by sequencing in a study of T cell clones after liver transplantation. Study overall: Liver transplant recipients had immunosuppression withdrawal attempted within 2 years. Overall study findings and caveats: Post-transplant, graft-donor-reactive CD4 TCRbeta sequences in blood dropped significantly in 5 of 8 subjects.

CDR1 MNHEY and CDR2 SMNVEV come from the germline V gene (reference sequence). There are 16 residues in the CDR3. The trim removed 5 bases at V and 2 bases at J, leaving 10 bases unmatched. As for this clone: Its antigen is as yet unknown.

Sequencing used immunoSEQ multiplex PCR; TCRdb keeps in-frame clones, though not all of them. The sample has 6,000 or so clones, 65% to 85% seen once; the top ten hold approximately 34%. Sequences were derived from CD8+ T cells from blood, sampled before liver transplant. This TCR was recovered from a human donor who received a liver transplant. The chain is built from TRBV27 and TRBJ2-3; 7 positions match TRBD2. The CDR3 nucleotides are TGTGCCAGCAGTCCCTCGGGAGGCGGGGTCACAGATACGCAGTATTTT. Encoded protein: CASSPSGGGVTDTQYF.